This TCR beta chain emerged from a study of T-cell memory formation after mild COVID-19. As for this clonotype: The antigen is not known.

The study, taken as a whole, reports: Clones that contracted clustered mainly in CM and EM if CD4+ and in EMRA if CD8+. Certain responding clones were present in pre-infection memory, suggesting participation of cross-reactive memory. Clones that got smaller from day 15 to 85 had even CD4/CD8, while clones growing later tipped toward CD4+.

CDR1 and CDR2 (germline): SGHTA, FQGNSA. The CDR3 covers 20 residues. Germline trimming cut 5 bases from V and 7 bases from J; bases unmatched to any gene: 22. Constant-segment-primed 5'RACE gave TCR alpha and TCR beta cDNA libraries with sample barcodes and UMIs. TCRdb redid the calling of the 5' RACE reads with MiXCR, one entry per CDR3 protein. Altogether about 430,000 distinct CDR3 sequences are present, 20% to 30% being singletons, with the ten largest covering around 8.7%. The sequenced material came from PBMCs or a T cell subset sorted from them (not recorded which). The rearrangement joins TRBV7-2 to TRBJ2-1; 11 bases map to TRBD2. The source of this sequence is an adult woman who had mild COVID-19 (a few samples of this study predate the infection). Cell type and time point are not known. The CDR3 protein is CASSLRLAGSRARNANEQFF. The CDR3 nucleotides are TGTGCCAGCAGCCTCAGACTAGCGGGGAGCAGAGCCCGGAATGCAAATGAGCAGTTCTTC.